This TCR beta chain was sequenced for a study of blood T cell repertoires in COVID-19. CDR3 length: 14 residues. CDR1 and CDR2 from the germline V gene are SGHRS and YFSETQ. V was pared by 4 bases and J by 5 bases, with 8 bases of the junction left unmatched. This clone was detected a few times. As originally analysed: Reference gene primer amplification gave nucleated cell count estimates. The table came from immunoSEQ multiplex PCR; TCRdb's copy has only in-frame clones and leaves some out. From that table come the V and J calls and clone size; the DNA was used to work out D and trimming. The sample contains about 160,000 clones, approximately 91% of which appear only once.

Sequencing was performed on peripheral blood. The gene calls are TRBV5-1 and TRBJ1-2, with TRBD1 matching 7 bases. The source of this sequence is a man aged 18 to 35 with acute or convalescent COVID-19. CDR3 amino acids: CASSPDRASYGYTF. For the CDR3, the DNA is TGCGCCAGCAGCCCAGACAGGGCGTCGTATGGCTACACCTTC.